The 21 T cell receptor beta chains below come from one sample, sequenced in a study of control samples from healthy donors and cancer patients. Some clones are missing from TCRdb's copy, which holds only in-frame ones; the method was immunoSEQ multiplex PCR. Here the sample spans about 40,000 clones, about 90% being singletons. Sequenced input: blood. The receptors stem from a woman aged 50 to 65 in good health.

This clone has a single count. The CDR3 loop is CASSQLPNTGVSVDQPQHF. DNA of the CDR3: TGTGCCAGCTCCCAACTCCCAAATACAGGGGTAAGTGTGGATCAGCCCCAGCATTTT. The rearrangement joins TRBV18 to TRBJ1-5, with 7 bases lining up with TRBD1. Germline V lookup: CDR1 KGHSH, CDR2 LQKENI. CDR3 size: 19 residues. V shed 6 bases, J shed 5 bases, and the junction held 22 bases outside the gene matches.

The rearrangement uses TRBV20-1 and TRBJ2-7; no firm D call. This CDR3 spans 10 amino acids. The germline V and J ends were trimmed by 5 bases and 4 bases, with 6 bases remaining between them. Looked up from germline, CDR1 is DFQATT and CDR2 is SNEGSKA (reference sequence). The CDR3 spells CSADGYEQYF. The CDR3 region has the DNA TGCAGTGCTGACGGGTACGAGCAGTACTTC.

V is TRBV12-3 or TRBV12-4 and J is TRBJ1-4; no definite D call. The CDR3 is 11 amino acids. The V gene lost 0 bases and the J gene lost 9 bases, with 2 bases spanning the gap. The CDR3 DNA is TGTGCCAGCAGTTTAGCGCAAAAACTGTTTTTT. Protein product: CASSLAQKLFF.

The chain links TRBV2 to TRBJ2-2; D may be TRBD1 (5 bases). This CDR3 comprises 13 residues. Germline V lookup: CDR1 SNHLY, CDR2 FYNNEI. V lost 5 bases to trimming and J lost 5 bases, with 9 bases between them. CDR3 in DNA: TGTGCCAGCAGTCAGGGTAGAACCGGGGAGCTGTTTTTT. Translation gives CASSQGRTGELFF.

The CDR3 region has the DNA TGCAGCGTTGGATACGGGACTCTCGGACACGAGCAGTACTTC. Translated: CSVGYGTLGHEQYF. This chain links TRBV29-1 with TRBJ2-7; maybe TRBD2 (6 bases). The CDR3 runs to 14 residues. Trimming removed 4 bases at V and 5 bases at J, with 18 bases between. CDR1 and CDR2 from the germline V gene are SQVTM and ANQGSEA.

This sequence joins TRBV2 and TRBJ1-6; a weak D match, TRBD1 (6 bases). The V gene's germline CDR1 is SNHLY and CDR2 FYNNEI. V lost 6 bases, J lost 10 bases, and 19 bases lay in between. The CDR3 totals 15 residues. The CDR3 DNA reads as TGTGCCAGCAGCAATGCATGGGGGGCTGGATCACCCCTCCACTTT. It is translated as CASSNAWGAGSPLHF.

The chain links TRBV9 to TRBJ2-4; 9 nucleotides line up with TRBD2. The V segment lost 4 bases and the J segment 9 bases; nucleotides outside the gene matches: 8. CDR3 length equals 14 residues. CDR1 is SGDLS and CDR2 is YYNGEE in the germline V gene. The CDR3 region has the DNA TGTGCCAGCAGCCCGGGACTAGCAACGGGCATTCAGTACTTC. Protein: CASSPGLATGIQYF.

The V call is TRBV10-3, the J call TRBJ2-7, with TRBD1 matching over 7 bases. Looked up from germline, CDR1 is ENHRY and CDR2 is SYGVKD. V lost 3 bases to trimming and J lost 3 bases; unmatched junction nucleotides: 5. The CDR3 runs to 14 residues. The CDR3 is CAISEGTAYYEQYF. For the CDR3, the DNA is TGTGCCATCAGTGAAGGGACAGCCTACTACGAGCAGTACTTC.

The chain recombines TRBV21-1 with TRBJ1-5; no check of the table's D call, TRBD1, against the DNA was made. TRBV21-1 corresponds to a pseudogene. The CDR3 contains 19 residues. CDR3 loop: CASPPDSDRGGVSNQPQHF. The CDR3, as DNA: TGTGCCAGCCCGCCGGACTCAGACAGGGGGGGCGTTAGCAATCAGCCCCAGCATTTT.

The DNA of the CDR3 is TGTGCCAGCTCACCGGCCGACACAGATACGCAGTATTTT. Encoded protein: CASSPADTDTQYF. The chain has TRBV18 and TRBJ2-3; no firm D call. Germline CDR1 KGHSH, CDR2 LQKENI. This CDR3 contains 13 residues. The germline V and J ends were trimmed by 3 bases and 2 bases, with 6 bases remaining between them.

The chain employs TRBV5-6 and TRBJ2-7; D possibly matches TRBD1 or TRBD2 (7 bases each). The germline CDR1 and CDR2 sequences are SGHDT and YYEEEE. The CDR3 is made up of 16 amino acids. V shed 0 bases and J shed 0 bases, with 13 bases lying between them. CDR3 sequence reads: CASSLVGGGHSYEQYF. The CDR3, as DNA: TGTGCCAGCAGCTTGGTGGGAGGGGGCCACTCCTACGAGCAGTACTTC.

Comment on this clone: Other DNA sequences of this sample code for an identical CDR3. This chain links TRBV29-1 with TRBJ1-5; 7 bases are a match to TRBD1. The CDR3 loop spans 12 amino acids. The J segment lost 5 bases and the V segment lost 5 bases, leaving 3 bases of the junction unmatched. Germline CDR1 is SQVTM and CDR2 is ANQGSEA. This CDR3 is CSVRQGDQPQHF. Here the CDR3 DNA reads TGCAGCGTTCGACAGGGAGATCAGCCCCAGCATTTT.

The V call is TRBV5-6, the J call TRBJ2-4; a weak D match, TRBD2 (6 bases). The V end was cut by 4 bases, the J end by 7 bases, with 15 bases between. This CDR3 contains 14 residues. Germline V gene lookup returns CDR1 SGHDT and CDR2 YYEEEE. The CDR3 bases are TGTGCCAGCAGCGAGGGACTCCCTGGGAACATTCAGTACTTC. This encodes CASSEGLPGNIQYF.

J is TRBJ2-1 and V is TRBV7-6; 9 bases match TRBD2. J lost 5 bases, V lost 5 bases, and 4 bases had no gene match. This CDR3 has 14 amino acids. Germline V gives CDR1 SGHVS, CDR2 FNYEAQ. The CDR3 sequence: CASSPSGIHNEQFF. In nucleotides, the CDR3 is TGTGCCAGCAGCCCTAGCGGGATCCACAATGAGCAGTTCTTC. The full variable domain, rest sourced from reference TRBV7-6 and TRBJ2-1, is GAGVSQSPRYKVTKRGQDVALRCDPISGHVSLYWYRQALGQGPEFLTYFNYEAQQDKSGLPNDRFSAERPEGSISTLTIQRTEQRDSAMYRCASSPSGIHNEQFFGPGTRLTVL.

V and J are TRBV7-3 and TRBJ2-7, with D perhaps matching TRBD1 (6 bases). This CDR3 is 15 amino acids long. V was cut by 5 bases and J by 5 bases, with 19 bases left in between. The germline CDR1 and CDR2 sequences are SGHTA and FQGTGA. The CDR3 DNA follows: TGTGCCAGCAGCCCCAGCAACAGGGTGCCTAACGAGCAGTACTTC. Translation: CASSPSNRVPNEQYF.

J is TRBJ1-3 and V is TRBV7-2, with D uncertain. The CDR3 runs to 16 residues. Germline V lookup: CDR1 SGHTA, CDR2 FQGNSA. The V and J ends lost 5 bases and 0 bases respectively, with 14 bases between them. As DNA, the CDR3 is TGTGCCAGCAGCATTTGGACGGCGAGCTCTGGAAACACCATATATTTT. Amino acids: CASSIWTASSGNTIYF. Combining the CDR3 with reference TRBV7-2 and TRBJ1-3 gives the whole variable domain GAGVSQSPSNKVTEKGKDVELRCDPISGHTALYWYRQSLGQGLEFLIYFQGNSAPDKSGLPSDRFSAERTGGSVSTLTIQRTQQEDSAVYLCASSIWTASSGNTIYFGEGSWLTVV.

The rearrangement joins TRBV7-9 to TRBJ2-6; D gene unclear. CDR3 length equals 19 residues. The V and J ends lost 1 base and 0 bases respectively, with 16 bases between them. The germline V gene has CDR1 SEHNR and CDR2 FQNEAQ (reference sequence). The CDR3 DNA is TGTGCCAGCAGCTTAGGGGATCTACGGTTCAGCTCTGGGGCCAACGTCCTGACTTTC. Its translation is CASSLGDLRFSSGANVLTF.

The chain uses TRBV28 and TRBJ1-4, with 7 positions matching TRBD1. V shed 8 bases and J 6 bases; nucleotides not matched to a gene: 6. Looked up from germline, CDR1 is MDHEN and CDR2 is SYDVKM. The CDR3 extends over 13 amino acids. CDR3 protein: CASFRQGDEKLFF. The CDR3 region has the DNA TGTGCCAGCTTCAGACAGGGAGATGAAAAACTGTTTTTT.

V gene TRBV19 combines with J gene TRBJ1-1, with D unresolved. Germline CDR1 reads LNHDA; CDR2 reads SQIVND (reference sequence). This CDR3 has 14 residues. Deletions cut 7 bases from V and 0 bases from J, with 12 bases between. The DNA of the CDR3 is TGTGCCAGTACTCATGGCCGCCTGAACACTGAAGCTTTCTTT. Translation: CASTHGRLNTEAFF.

The chain links TRBV9 to TRBJ2-1; TRBD2 aligns across 12 bases. This CDR3 spans 15 amino acids. V was pared by 2 bases and J by 6 bases, with 3 bases of the junction left unmatched. CDR1 and CDR2 from the germline V gene are SGDLS and YYNGEE. As DNA, the CDR3 is TGTGCCAGCAGCGTGAGACTAGCGGGGGCCAATGAGCAGTTCTTC. Residues: CASSVRLAGANEQFF.

V gene TRBV6-6 combines with J gene TRBJ2-6; 12 bases match TRBD1. The CDR3 runs 16 residues. Germline values: CDR1 MNHNY, CDR2 SVGAGI (reference sequence). Unmatched junction bases numbered 2, after V lost 6 bases and J lost 2 bases. The CDR3 loop reads CASRWDRGPGANVLTF. The CDR3 region has the DNA TGTGCCAGCAGATGGGACAGGGGGCCTGGGGCCAACGTCCTGACTTTC.